This TCR beta chain was recorded in a study of human T cells and chemical hapten exposure. Study-wide results and limits: Expanded TCRs produced significantly more large CDR3 similarity clusters than controls did.

The CDR3 consists of 13 residues. The germline gives CDR1 SGHDN, CDR2 FVKESK. Trimming pared 4 bases from V and 8 bases from J, leaving 14 bases between. Time point meaning: patch test 1, 2 weeks after DPC sensitization. The treatment here: therapeutic diphenylcyclopropenone sensitization with weekly scalp DPC. Blood draws came first, before each patch test. Extraction yielded total RNA from whole blood (unfractionated). This clonotype was picked up a small number of times. Its antigen remains unknown. In the original processing: The number of TCRs in each sample had a median of approximately 95,000 and spanned about 20,000 to 700,000. TCRdb used MiXCR to reprocess the RACE reads, holding one entry per CDR3 protein. It is TCRdb's table, rather than the study itself, that gives the V and J calls and clone size. The sample includes some 350,000 distinct CDR3 sequences, roughly 6.9% of them seen just once.

The sequenced sample was whole blood, obtained in connection with sensitization to the hapten diphenylcyclopropenone (DPC). The receptor comes from a woman under 30 with alopecia areata. Some clones in this sample may be carry-over from other donors' samples. The chain links TRBV14 to TRBJ1-1; a weak D match, TRBD1 (5 bases). CDR3 in DNA: TGTGCCAGCAGCCCGAAAATTGACAGCGAAGCTTTCTTT. This sequence encodes CASSPKIDSEAFF.